A single sample is the source of the 20 T cell receptor beta chains below, sequenced in a study of siplizumab effects on memory and regulatory T cells. Produced via immunoSEQ multiplex PCR; TCRdb's table is partial and in-frame only. The sample lists more than 45,000 clones; less than 98% were seen once. The sequenced sample was naive CD4+ T cells sorted from blood. These receptors all stem from a human donor in good health.

This clone showed up just once. This chain joins TRBV5-1 and TRBJ2-5; D perhaps matches TRBD2 (6 bases). Germline CDR1 SGHRS, CDR2 YFSETQ. The CDR3 sequence is 15 residues long. Trimming pared 4 bases from V and 5 bases from J, leaving 18 bases between. CDR3 nucleotide sequence: TGCGCCAGCAGCGCGGGGTCTAGCATTAAGGAGACCCAGTACTTC. As protein: CASSAGSSIKETQYF.

The chain combines TRBV7-3 with TRBJ2-7; 7 bases are shared with TRBD2. The CDR3 is 13 residues long. V gave up 3 bases and J gave up 7 bases; unmatched junction bases: 6. CDR1 is SGHTA, CDR2 FQGTGA, per germline. The CDR3 DNA follows: TGTGCCAGCAGCTTCCGGAGGGGAGGGGAGCAGTACTTC. Protein sequence: CASSFRRGGEQYF.

This chain uses TRBV2 with TRBJ2-3; no reliable D call. The CDR3 length is 11 residues. CDR1 and CDR2 from the germline V gene are SNHLY and FYNNEI. V lost 7 bases and J lost 2, with 4 bases in between. In DNA, the CDR3 is TGTGCCAGCACACCCACAGATACGCAGTATTTT. The encoded protein is CASTPTDTQYF. The variable domain in full, completed from reference TRBV2 and TRBJ2-3, reads EPEVTQTPSHQVTQMGQEVILRCVPISNHLYFYWYRQILGQKVEFLVSFYNNEISEKSEIFDDQFSVERPDGSNFTLKIRSTKLEDSAMYFCASTPTDTQYFGPGTRLTVL.

The chain is built from TRBV18 and TRBJ2-5; no firm D call. Trimming shortened V by 6 bases and J by 3 bases, and 11 bases separated the two germline ends. Per germline, CDR1 KGHSH and CDR2 LQKENI. The CDR3 sequence is 13 residues long. The CDR3 region is CASSTLGKETQYF. The CDR3 DNA follows: TGTGCCAGCTCGACACTGGGGAAAGAGACCCAGTACTTC.

The chain employs TRBV30 and TRBJ1-1; 9 bases match TRBD1. With V trimmed by 3 bases and J by 5 bases, 4 bases remained unmatched. Per the germline V gene, CDR1 is GTSNPN and CDR2 is SVGIG (reference sequence). The CDR3 runs to 13 residues. The chain's CDR3 is CAWRGQGGTEAFF. The CDR3 region has the DNA TGTGCCTGGAGGGGACAGGGAGGGACTGAAGCTTTCTTT.

V and J are TRBV5-5 and TRBJ2-7, with TRBD2 as a possible D gene (7 bases). From germline, CDR1 is SGHKS and CDR2 YYEKEE (reference sequence). The CDR3 spans 14 residues. Trimming stripped 4 bases from V and 4 bases from J, with 15 bases between. The CDR3 sequence is CASSNTGRGYEQYF. CDR3 DNA: TGTGCCAGCAGCAATACAGGGCGGGGGTACGAGCAGTACTTC.

The rearrangement links TRBV19 to TRBJ2-1; D is unresolved. This CDR3 is 16 amino acids long. V lost 0 bases and J 2 bases, leaving 11 bases between the germline ends. Germline lookup yields CDR1 LNHDA and CDR2 SQIVND (reference sequence). The CDR3 protein is CASSIEGPSPYNEQFF. The CDR3 region has the DNA TGTGCCAGTAGTATAGAGGGCCCGAGTCCCTACAATGAGCAGTTCTTC.

This chain joins TRBV15 and TRBJ2-1, with 9 nucleotides matching TRBD2. Germline assignment: CDR1 LNHNV and CDR2 YYDKDF (reference sequence). The CDR3 loop spans 16 amino acids. The junction had 8 bases not matched to a gene; V was cut back by 0 bases and J by 8 bases. The DNA of the CDR3 is TGTGCCACCAGCAGAGAGAGCGGGAGGCGCGGGGATGAGCAGTTCTTC. Protein product: CATSRESGRRGDEQFF.

The rearrangement links TRBV2 to TRBJ2-7, with 10 bases that match TRBD2. This CDR3 spans 16 amino acids. The V and J ends lost 1 base and 0 bases, in that order; junction bases with no gene match: 3. CDR1 and CDR2 (germline): SNHLY, FYNNEI. The CDR3, as DNA: TGTGCCAGCAGTGAAGGGACTAGCGGTTTCTCCTACGAGCAGTACTTC. Its translation: CASSEGTSGFSYEQYF.

The V call is TRBV29-1, the J call TRBJ2-1; a weak D match, TRBD2 (5 bases). The CDR3 has 13 amino acids. The germline V gene has CDR1 SQVTM and CDR2 ANQGSEA. V gave up 7 bases and J gave up 7 bases, with 17 bases separating them. The CDR3 region has the DNA TGCAGCGGGCGAGACTATTCGGGGAATGAGCAGTTCTTC. This gives the protein CSGRDYSGNEQFF.

The chain has TRBV2 and TRBJ1-5; 7 bases map to TRBD1. The CDR3 has 12 residues. Germline V gives CDR1 SNHLY, CDR2 FYNNEI. V lost 8 bases to trimming and J lost 11 bases; unmatched junction nucleotides: 9. The CDR3: CASRGQYGAQHF. CDR3 sequence (DNA): TGTGCCAGCCGGGGACAGTACGGAGCCCAGCATTTT.

The chain recombines TRBV27 with TRBJ2-7; TRBD1 or TRBD2 may be the D gene (6 bases each). V was clipped by 6 bases and J by 2 bases, with 17 bases between them. The CDR3 loop spans 15 amino acids. Germline CDR1 MNHEY, CDR2 SMNVEV (reference sequence). The CDR3 DNA reads as TGTGCCAGCAGCCCATGGGGGGCTATTACCTACGAGCAGTACTTC. Its translation: CASSPWGAITYEQYF.

V is TRBV19 and J is TRBJ2-5; tentatively, D is TRBD1 (6 bases). The germline V gene has CDR1 LNHDA and CDR2 SQIVND (reference sequence). CDR3 length: 14 residues. The germline V and J ends were trimmed by 5 bases and 5 bases, with 15 bases remaining between them. The CDR3: CASSPQGIGETQYF. The CDR3 DNA sequence: TGTGCCAGTAGTCCGCAGGGGATTGGGGAGACCCAGTACTTC. The whole variable domain, remainder taken from reference TRBV19 and TRBJ2-5, is DGGITQSPKYLFRKEGQNVTLSCEQNLNHDAMYWYRQDPGQGLRLIYYSQIVNDFQKGDIAEGYSVSREKKESFPLTVTSAQKNPTAFYLCASSPQGIGETQYFGPGTRLLVL.

This CDR3 is CASSKDSRGKQFF. CDR3 DNA: TGTGCCAGTAGTAAGGACTCCAGGGGAAAGCAGTTCTTC. The chain couples TRBV19 to TRBJ2-1, with a weak D call TRBD1 (6 bases). Germline V CDR1 and CDR2: LNHDA, SQIVND (reference sequence). Trimming shortened V by 4 bases and J by 11 bases, and 15 bases separated the two germline ends. The CDR3 consists of 13 residues.

The chain recombines TRBV6-5 with TRBJ1-4, with TRBD1 matching 7 bases. In germline, CDR1 is MNHEY, CDR2 SVGAGI. The CDR3 runs to 15 residues. V lost 5 bases to trimming and J lost 1 base; unmatched junction nucleotides: 4. The CDR3 sequence is CASSPRGLTNEKLFF. DNA for the CDR3: TGTGCCAGCAGTCCAAGGGGGCTAACTAATGAAAAACTGTTTTTT.

The chain carries TRBV19 and TRBJ2-1, with D possibly matching TRBD2 (6 bases). CDR1 is LNHDA, CDR2 SQIVND, per germline (reference sequence). This CDR3 is built from 15 residues. V lost 7 bases and J 0 bases, leaving 13 bases between the germline ends. In nucleotides, the CDR3 is TGTGCCAGTACAGCGACTAGGAGCTCCTACAATGAGCAGTTCTTC. Amino acid sequence: CASTATRSSYNEQFF.

Only a few counts were recorded for this clone. V and J are TRBV21-1 and TRBJ2-7; the table assigns TRBD1, which was not confirmed against the DNA. TRBV21-1 is a known pseudogene. This CDR3 is 14 amino acids long. CDR3 DNA sequence: TGTGCCAGCACTCCGGGACAGGGTCCCTACGAGCAGTACTTC. This translates into CASTPGQGPYEQYF.

The gene calls are TRBV6-5 and TRBJ1-1; D is unclear. CDR1 MNHEY and CDR2 SVGAGI come from the germline V gene. The length of the CDR3 is 13 residues. V lost 4 bases, J lost 2 bases, and 8 bases lay in between. Here the CDR3 reads CASSLGFNTEAFF. The CDR3, as DNA: TGTGCCAGCAGTTTGGGATTCAACACTGAAGCTTTCTTT.

Note on this clone: The same CDR3 also results from other DNA sequences found in this sample. The chain carries TRBV19 and TRBJ2-1, with 9 bases that match TRBD2. Germline V lookup: CDR1 LNHDA, CDR2 SQIVND (reference sequence). Trimming took 9 bases from V and 3 from J; bases not matched to a gene: 12. This CDR3 comprises 16 residues. CDR3 coding DNA: TGTGCCAGCCAACCGACTAGCGGAAGGGACTACAATGAGCAGTTCTTC. It yields the protein CASQPTSGRDYNEQFF. Full variable domain (rest looked up from reference TRBV19 and TRBJ2-1): DGGITQSPKYLFRKEGQNVTLSCEQNLNHDAMYWYRQDPGQGLRLIYYSQIVNDFQKGDIAEGYSVSREKKESFPLTVTSAQKNPTAFYLCASQPTSGRDYNEQFFGPGTRLTVL.

The gene calls are TRBV7-8 and TRBJ2-1; 12 bases are a match to TRBD2. CDR1 and CDR2 from the germline V gene are SGHVS and FQNEAQ. The CDR3 loop spans 15 amino acids. The ends lost 5 bases at V and 4 bases at J; junction bases unmatched: 3. The CDR3 here is CASSLGLAGYNEQFF. The CDR3 DNA follows: TGTGCCAGCAGCCTCGGACTAGCGGGGTACAATGAGCAGTTCTTC.